The present T cell receptor beta chain was sequenced within a study of T cell responses to AZD1222 COVID-19 vaccine (dated by TCRdb to the early 2020s). With regard to the full study: Because spike-specific TCR depth and breadth did not differ between the two schedules, AZD1222 recipients who got a second dose at roughly 4 weeks were pooled with those who got a second dose at roughly 12 weeks. Enrollment into the trials was organized by age into subgroups of 18-55, 56-69 and 70-plus years, and those subgroups contained roughly 140, 27 and 60 TCR-sequenced participants, respectively. A total of under 250 trial participants underwent TCR sequencing, of whom 207 had received two doses of AZD1222 and about 26 had received two doses of the MenACWY control vaccine. What the authors observed across the whole study: No day 14 peak-response samples were available, so repertoires were characterized only after the peak T cell response. Conclusions about previously exposed vaccinees are limited, since just six AZD1222 recipients were seropositive for SARS-CoV-2 at baseline. In the small 56-69-year group, the increase in depth fell short of significance, most likely because of low power. Vaccine-associated CD4 TCRs spanned the whole spike protein, with dominant responses in regions 160-218 and 743-854. Participants were mostly white British and included more females than males, and it was suggested by the authors that clonal diversity may have been underestimated. Spike-specific TCR breadth and depth rose significantly after two AZD1222 doses compared with day 0 and with MenACWY recipients. Epitopes outside the regions mutated in the B.1.351 and B.1.1.7 variants were reportedly recognized by nearly half of the unique spike-specific TCRs.

The sample's time point, from its label and the paper: baseline before first vaccination. The vaccinee samples were drawn from two UK trials, COV001 and COV002, one of which was a single-blind randomized controlled phase 2/3 trial testing AZD1222 (ChAdOx1 nCoV-19) in healthy adults. Trial participant PBMC samples were collected at day 0 and day 28 after the second dose for TCRbeta chain sequencing. Comments on this clone: No cognate antigen has been identified for it. Base qualities were left out, and no much larger clone turns up one base away.

V is pared back by 2 bases and J by 0 bases, with 8 bases lying between the germline termini. For CDR1 and CDR2, the germline V gene (reference sequence) lists LGHDT and YNNKEL. The CDR3 starts with the cysteine, ends with the phenylalanine, and has 15 residues. Only CDR3 DNA remains: 45 bases, in frame from the first base. The CDR3 regions of human TCRbeta chains were analyzed by immunosequencing. Turning to the authors' computational methods: Repertoire TCRs were checked for matches against a reference library of SARS-CoV-2-specific TCRs that had been generated using the MIRA antigen-specificity platform. Breadth was defined as the fraction of unique TCRs that were SARS-CoV-2-associated. Depth was defined as the fraction of total T cells that were SARS-CoV-2-associated. Using the MIRA data, every spike-specific TCR was mapped to the spike region that the TCR reacted to and assigned to either a CD4 or a CD8 class. Log10-transformed breadth and depth values were compared by one-way ANOVA with Sidak's multiple comparisons tests. TCRdb re-hosts the immuneACCESS table, in-frame sequences only. Its copies lack some clones; in the studies checked, an unresolved V gene accounts for under half of them, and the cause for the rest is not known. Clone size and the V and J calls come from that table; the DNA yielded D and trimming. The sample table holds about 96,000 clones, of which around 89% were seen once. The ten largest clones capture 1.6% of the sample.

The receptor's source is an adult in good health. The receptor chain draws on TRBV3-1 (or the pseudogene TRBV3-2) and TRBJ1-3; no D gene is confidently identified. Here the sequenced sample was peripheral blood, taken on day 0 of AZD1222 vaccination. The DNA reads as follows: TGTGCCAGCAGCCAACTGGCACACTCTGGAAACACCATATATTTT. This translates into CASSQLAHSGNTIYF.